This is a list of T cell receptor beta chains from one sample in a study of neurological immune-mediated disorders. MiXCR was run by TCRdb on the 5' RACE reads, yielding one entry per CDR3 protein. The table records around 67,000 distinct CDR3 sequences, roughly 5.5% of them present only once. Specimen: PBMCs. The receptors were sampled from a man aged 18-30 years with multiple sclerosis. CDR3s include the opening cysteine and the closing phenylalanine or tryptophan. Each record gives: J gene, V gene, D gene, clone size, CDR3 DNA, CDR3 protein. The D gene is left open where the match is weak. The size field is filled for only some rows; it gives once, few, many or a size class.

J gene: TRBJ2-6; V gene: TRBV12-3/TRBV12-4; D gene: TRBD1; clone size: many; CDR3 DNA: TGTGCCAGCAGTGGACCGGACAGGGTTCGCTCTGGGGCCAACGTCCTGACTTTC; CDR3 protein: CASSGPDRVRSGANVLTF
J gene: TRBJ1-5; V gene: TRBV20-1; D gene: .; clone size: many; CDR3 DNA: TGCAGTGCTAAGTCGGCCGCTAATCAGCCCCAGCATTTT; CDR3 protein: CSAKSAANQPQHF
J gene: TRBJ1-2; V gene: TRBV6-8; D gene: .; clone size: .; CDR3 DNA: TGTGCCAGCAGCCACGACAGGTCCGGTGGCTACACCTTC; CDR3 protein: CASSHDRSGGYTF
J gene: TRBJ1-5; V gene: TRBV27; D gene: .; clone size: many; CDR3 DNA: TGTGCCAGCAGAGAGGGGGTAAGCAATCAGCCCCAGCATTTT; CDR3 protein: CASREGVSNQPQHF
J gene: TRBJ2-2; V gene: TRBV7-7; D gene: .; clone size: many; CDR3 DNA: TGTGCCAGCAGCTTAGAACAGGGTCGGATCGGGGAGCTGTTTTTT; CDR3 protein: CASSLEQGRIGELFF
J gene: TRBJ2-7; V gene: TRBV5-5; D gene: .; clone size: many; CDR3 DNA: TGTGCCAGCAGCTCAGGTGGGGGGTTTGGGGGCGAGCAGTACTTC; CDR3 protein: CASSSGGGFGGEQYF
J gene: TRBJ2-2; V gene: TRBV20-1; D gene: TRBD2; clone size: many; CDR3 DNA: TGCAGTGCTAGAGATCTAGCGGGGGACACCGGGGAGCTGTTTTTT; CDR3 protein: CSARDLAGDTGELFF
J gene: TRBJ2-7; V gene: TRBV11-2; D gene: .; clone size: many; CDR3 DNA: TGTGCCAGCAGCTTAGAGTGGGGGGCTAGCGAGCAGTACTTC; CDR3 protein: CASSLEWGASEQYF
J gene: TRBJ1-2; V gene: TRBV20-1; D gene: TRBD1; clone size: .; CDR3 DNA: TGCAGTGCTAGGGGACAGCCAACTTACACCTTC; CDR3 protein: CSARGQPTYTF
J gene: TRBJ2-3; V gene: TRBV20-1; D gene: TRBD2; clone size: .; CDR3 DNA: TGCAGTGCTAGACACCCCTCGGGACTAGGGTGCGATTTT; CDR3 protein: CSARHPSGLGCDF
J gene: TRBJ1-5; V gene: TRBV28; D gene: .; clone size: many; CDR3 DNA: TGTGCCAGCAGTTTTGGGGGATTTCAGCCCCAGCATTTT; CDR3 protein: CASSFGGFQPQHF
J gene: TRBJ2-1; V gene: TRBV27; D gene: .; clone size: many; CDR3 DNA: TGTGCCAGCAGTACCCGGACTCCCTGGGAGCAGTTCTTC; CDR3 protein: CASSTRTPWEQFF